Each of the 5 T cell receptor beta chains below was sequenced from the same sample in a study of blood T cells in healthy people across ages. Using a J-beta primer mix together with a sample-barcoded 5' primer, a second PCR was run for about 6 to 12 cycles. One entry per CDR3 protein results from TCRdb running MiXCR on the 5' RACE reads. Among fewer than 950,000 distinct CDR3 sequences listed, about 34% were seen once. Sequenced sample: blood. The source is a man between 18 and 35 years old in good health.

This clonotype was seen ten or more times. This chain joins TRBV5-5 and TRBJ2-1; D may be TRBD2 (5 bases). Germline assignment: CDR1 SGHKS and CDR2 YYEKEE (reference sequence). The CDR3 loop spans 15 amino acids. The germline V and J ends were trimmed by 0 bases and 5 bases, with 12 bases remaining between them. The CDR3 protein is CASSLGVAGNNEQFF. CDR3 in DNA: TGTGCCAGCAGCTTGGGTGTCGCGGGTAACAATGAGCAGTTCTTC.

This clonotype was detected ten times or more. The chain uses TRBV20-1 and TRBJ2-3, with 10 nucleotides matching TRBD1. The CDR3 runs to 14 residues. The germline CDR1 and CDR2 sequences are DFQATT and SNEGSKA (reference sequence). V trimming: 3 bases; J trimming: 4 bases; junction bases outside the gene matches: 4. CDR3: CSARDRGYADTQYF. As DNA, the CDR3 is TGCAGTGCTAGGGACAGGGGGTACGCAGATACGCAGTATTTT.

The rearrangement uses TRBV28 and TRBJ1-2; 8 positions agree with TRBD1. Germline CDR1 MDHEN, CDR2 SYDVKM. J gave up 8 bases and V 7 bases, and 15 bases lay outside the gene matches. The CDR3 totals 15 residues. The CDR3 DNA sequence: TGTGCCAGCACCCAACCTCGGACAGGGTGGAAAGGCTACACCTTC. Residues: CASTQPRTGWKGYTF.

In this sample, this clonotype turned up many times. The rearrangement uses TRBV12-3 or TRBV12-4 and TRBJ2-1, with D perhaps TRBD2 (6 bases). Trimming took off 1 base at V and 10 bases at J, with 11 bases between the two ends. The CDR3 totals 13 residues. In nucleotides, the CDR3 is TGTGCCAGCAGTTTAGGGAGGGTCGGGGAGCAGTTCTTC. Protein: CASSLGRVGEQFF.

This clonotype was counted a single time. The chain has TRBV20-1 and TRBJ2-1, with TRBD2 identical over 15 bases. Germline CDR1 and CDR2: DFQATT and SNEGSKA (reference sequence). The CDR3 loop spans 14 amino acids. V dropped 1 base and J dropped 16; count of bases not matched to a gene: 8. The CDR3 nucleotides read TGCAGTGCTAGAGGAGGGACTAGCGGGGGGAAGTCCTTCTTC. It encodes CSARGGTSGGKSFF.